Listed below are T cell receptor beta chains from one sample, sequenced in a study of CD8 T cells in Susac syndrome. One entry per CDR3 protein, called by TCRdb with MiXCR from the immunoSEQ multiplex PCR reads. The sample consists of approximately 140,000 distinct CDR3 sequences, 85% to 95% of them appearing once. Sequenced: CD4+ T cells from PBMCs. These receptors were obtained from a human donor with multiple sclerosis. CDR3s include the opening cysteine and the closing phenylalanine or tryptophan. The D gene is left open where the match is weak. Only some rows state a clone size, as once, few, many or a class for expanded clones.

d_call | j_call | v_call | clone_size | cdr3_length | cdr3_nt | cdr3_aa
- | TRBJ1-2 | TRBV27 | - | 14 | TGTGCCAGAACTAAGGGGACTCCGTTGTGGGGCTACACCTTC | CARTKGTPLWGYTF
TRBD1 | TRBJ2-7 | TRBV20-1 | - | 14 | TGCAGTGCTAGAGCCGGGACAGGGCTTCTCGAGCAGTACTTC | CSARAGTGLLEQYF
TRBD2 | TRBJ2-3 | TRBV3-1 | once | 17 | TGTGCCAGCAGCCAAGATCAGCGGGGGCCCAGCACAGATACGCAGTATTTT | CASSQDQRGPSTDTQYF
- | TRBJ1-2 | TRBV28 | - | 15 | TGTGCCAGCAAGGACGCGTCCGCGGGGCTTTATGGCTACACCTTC | CASKDASAGLYGYTF
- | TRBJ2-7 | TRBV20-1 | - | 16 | TGCAGTGCTAGAGATCCCCAGCGGGTGACCCCTCACGAGCAGTACTTC | CSARDPQRVTPHEQYF
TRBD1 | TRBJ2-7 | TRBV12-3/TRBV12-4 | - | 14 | TGTGCCAGCAGTCTGGGACAGGGAGTGTACGAGCAGTACTTC | CASSLGQGVYEQYF
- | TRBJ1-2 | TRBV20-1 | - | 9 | TGCAGACAAGGGGAGGGCTACACCTTC | CRQGEGYTF
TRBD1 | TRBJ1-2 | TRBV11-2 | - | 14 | TGTGCCAGCACCCGGGACAGGGGTTTGGGTGGCTACACCTTC | CASTRDRGLGGYTF
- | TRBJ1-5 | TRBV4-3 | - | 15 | TGCGCCAGCAGCCAAGAGATGAGGGGTGGACAGCCCCAGCATTTT | CASSQEMRGGQPQHF
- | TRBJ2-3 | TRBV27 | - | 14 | TGTGCCAGCAGCCCTATAAGAGCAGCAGATACGCAGTATTTT | CASSPIRAADTQYF
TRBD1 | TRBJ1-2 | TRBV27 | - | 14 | TGTGCCAGCAGACACAGGGGTAGTAACTATGGCTACACCTTC | CASRHRGSNYGYTF
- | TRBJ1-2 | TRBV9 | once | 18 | TGTGCCAGCAGCCCTCTAGTCCCCCGCGGGGCCTTTAACTATGGCTACACCTTC | CASSPLVPRGAFNYGYTF
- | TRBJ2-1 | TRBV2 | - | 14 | TGTGCCAGCAGTGCCCGAGGTTTTCCGGGTGAGCAGTTCTTC | CASSARGFPGEQFF
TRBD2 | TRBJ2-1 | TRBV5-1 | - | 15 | TGCGCCAGCAGCTTGGATGGCGGGGGTTCACCTCAGCAGTTCTTC | CASSLDGGGSPQQFF
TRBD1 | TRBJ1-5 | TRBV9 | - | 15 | TGTGCCAGCAGCCTCCGGGACAGTTCCTATCAGCCCCAGCATTTT | CASSLRDSSYQPQHF
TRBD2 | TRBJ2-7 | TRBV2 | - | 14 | TGTGCCAGCAGTGAGACTAGCGGGAACTACGAGCAGTACTTC | CASSETSGNYEQYF
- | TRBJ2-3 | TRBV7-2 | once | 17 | TGTGCCAGCAGCTCCCCGGGGGGCCCTTTCCCCACAGATACGCAGTATTTT | CASSSPGGPFPTDTQYF
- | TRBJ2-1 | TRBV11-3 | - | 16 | TGTGCCAGCAGCTTAGGCCCTGGGAGGTCAAAGGGTGAGCAGTTCTTC | CASSLGPGRSKGEQFF
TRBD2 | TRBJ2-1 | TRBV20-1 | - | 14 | TGCAGTGCTACGGCGGGAGGGAGGTACAATGAGCAGTTCTTC | CSATAGGRYNEQFF
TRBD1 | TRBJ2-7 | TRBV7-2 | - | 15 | TGTGCCAGCAGCATAACCGGGACAGACCCCTACGAGCAGTACTTC | CASSITGTDPYEQYF
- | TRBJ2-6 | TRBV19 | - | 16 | TGTGCCAGTACCAATCCTACGGGGTTCGGGGCCAACGTCCTGACTTTC | CASTNPTGFGANVLTF
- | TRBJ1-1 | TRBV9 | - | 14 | TGTGCCAGCAGGGCCGGGACACCGAACACTGAAGCTTTCTTT | CASRAGTPNTEAFF
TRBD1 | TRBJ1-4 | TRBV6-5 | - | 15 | TGTGCCAGCAGTTATTCCGGGACAGGGGATGAAAAACTGTTTTTT | CASSYSGTGDEKLFF
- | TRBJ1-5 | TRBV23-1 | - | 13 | TGCGCCAGCAGCCTACATAGCCCGCAGCCCCAGCATTTT | CASSLHSPQPQHF
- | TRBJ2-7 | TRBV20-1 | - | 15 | TGCAGTGCTAGAGATGGCGCAGGGGAATTCTACGAGCAGTACTTC | CSARDGAGEFYEQYF
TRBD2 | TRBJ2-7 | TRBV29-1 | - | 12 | TGCAGCGTTGAAGTTCCCCCGGGGGGGCAGTACTTC | CSVEVPPGGQYF
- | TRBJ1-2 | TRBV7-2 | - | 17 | TGTGCCAGCAGCTTAGCGTTTAAGGGGAAGAGGGTCTATGGCTACACCTTC | CASSLAFKGKRVYGYTF
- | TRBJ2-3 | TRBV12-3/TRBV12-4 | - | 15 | TGTGCCAGCATCGAGACCAGGCCCTCCACAGATACGCAGTATTTT | CASIETRPSTDTQYF
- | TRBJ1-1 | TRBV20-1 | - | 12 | TGCAGTGCAACCGGGGGGAACACTGAAGCTTTCTTT | CSATGGNTEAFF
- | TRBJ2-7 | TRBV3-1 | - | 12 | TGTGCCAGCAGCCGAGCCGTCTACGAGCAGTACTTC | CASSRAVYEQYF
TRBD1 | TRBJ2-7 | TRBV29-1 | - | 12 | TGCAGCGTCCGACAGGGCTCCTACGAGCAGTACTTC | CSVRQGSYEQYF
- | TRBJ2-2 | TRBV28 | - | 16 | TGTGCCAGCAGCGAAACATCGGGCGGGCGCACCGGGGAGCTGTTTTTT | CASSETSGGRTGELFF
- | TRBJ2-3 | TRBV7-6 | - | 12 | TGTGCCAGCAGCTTATGGACTGATACGCAGTATTTT | CASSLWTDTQYF
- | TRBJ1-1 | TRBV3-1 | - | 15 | TGTGCCAGCAGTGACCCCGCCAGGGCAGCCCACGGGGCTTTCTTT | CASSDPARAAHGAFF
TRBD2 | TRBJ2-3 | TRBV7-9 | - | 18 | TGTGCCAGCAGCTTAGGTCGGACTAGCGGGGGGCTCCCAGATACGCAGTATTTT | CASSLGRTSGGLPDTQYF
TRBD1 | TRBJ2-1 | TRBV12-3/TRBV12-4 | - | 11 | TGTGCCAGCAGCCGGACAGGCGAGCAGTTCTTC | CASSRTGEQFF
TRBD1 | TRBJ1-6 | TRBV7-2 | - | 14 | TGTGCCAGCAGCTTGACAGGGGATCTTTCACCCCTCCACTTT | CASSLTGDLSPLHF